These 9 T cell receptor beta chains share one sample of origin, sequenced in a study of response to subunit inactivated influenza vaccine. From the RT-PCR reads, TCRdb called clonotypes with MiXCR, one entry per CDR3 protein. Of under 750,000 distinct CDR3 sequences listed, 12% were seen once; the top ten hold 10%. Here the sequenced sample was PBMCs from blood, taken on the day of vaccination. The origin of the receptors is a man aged 50 or older who received an inactivated influenza vaccine.

This clonotype was seen ten or more times. V is TRBV29-1 and J is TRBJ2-7; tentative D call: TRBD1 (5 bases). There are 11 residues in the CDR3. Germline V gene lookup returns CDR1 SQVTM and CDR2 ANQGSEA. The V end was cut by 1 base, the J end by 9 bases, with 10 bases between. The CDR3 loop is CSVEGGKRQYF. DNA of the CDR3: TGCAGCGTTGAAGGGGGCAAGAGGCAGTACTTC.

This clonotype was detected many times. In nucleotides, the CDR3 is TGTGCCAGCATTCAGACAGGGGTGAATGAGCAGTTCTTC. This gives the protein CASIQTGVNEQFF. This chain connects TRBV27 to TRBJ2-1; TRBD1 matches at 8 bases. The CDR3 has 13 residues. CDR1 and CDR2 (germline): MNHEY, SMNVEV (reference sequence). V shed 7 bases and J 7 bases; nucleotides not matched to a gene: 6.

The chain uses TRBV12-3 or TRBV12-4 and TRBJ2-7, with TRBD1 matching over 10 bases. This CDR3 is built from 14 residues. The junction had 8 bases not matched to a gene; V was cut back by 6 bases and J by 6 bases. CDR3 residues: CASRPGQGRREQYF. CDR3 nucleotides: TGTGCCAGCAGACCGGGACAGGGGAGACGCGAGCAGTACTTC.

This clonotype was found a few times. The chain links TRBV15 to TRBJ2-7; unclear D gene. Trimming removed 0 bases from V and 2 bases from J, with 11 bases in between. The CDR3 is 15 amino acids. Germline loops: CDR1 LNHNV, CDR2 YYDKDF (reference sequence). CDR3 in amino acids: CATSRESLIPYEQYF. CDR3 sequence (DNA): TGTGCCACCAGCAGAGAAAGCCTAATACCCTACGAGCAGTACTTC.

This clonotype was seen more than once but under ten times. The chain recombines TRBV28 with TRBJ2-3, with 7 bases lining up with TRBD1. CDR1 and CDR2 from the germline V gene are MDHEN and SYDVKM. The CDR3 runs to 14 residues. The junction had 0 bases not matched to a gene; V was cut back by 0 bases and J by 3 bases. CDR3 in DNA: TGTGCCAGCAGTTTATGGGGACAGACAGATACGCAGTATTTT. It specifies CASSLWGQTDTQYF.

This chain links TRBV4-1 with TRBJ1-5; D is unresolved. The length of the CDR3 is 17 residues. The V gene lost 0 bases and the J gene lost 0 bases, with 12 bases spanning the gap. The germline V gene has CDR1 MGHRA and CDR2 YSYEKL. CDR3 nucleotide sequence: TGCGCCAGCAGCCAAGAATGGTACGGGAATAGCAATCAGCCCCAGCATTTT. It translates to CASSQEWYGNSNQPQHF.

This clonotype was counted a few times. CDR3 loop: CASTTGASGSNEQFF. The CDR3 DNA follows: TGTGCCAGCACAACGGGGGCTAGCGGGAGCAATGAGCAGTTCTTC. This rearrangement joins TRBV6-1 to TRBJ2-1, with 10 bases identical to TRBD2. J gave up 6 bases and V 7 bases, and 9 bases lay outside the gene matches. The CDR3 sequence is 15 residues long. Germline V gene lookup returns CDR1 MNHNS and CDR2 SASEGT.

V gene TRBV6-1 combines with J gene TRBJ2-1, with TRBD2 matching 12 bases. J lost 7 bases, V lost 7 bases, and 8 bases had no gene match. CDR3 length equals 15 residues. Germline-derived CDR1 and CDR2 are MNHNS and SASEGT. The CDR3 DNA reads TGTGCCAGCATAAGTGGTCTAGCGGGAGGGAATGAGCAGTTCTTC. Translation: CASISGLAGGNEQFF.

This clonotype was seen repeatedly, ten times or more. The V gene is TRBV6-1, the J gene TRBJ2-5; 9 bases align to TRBD1. In germline, CDR1 is MNHNS, CDR2 SASEGT. V shed 5 bases and J 4 bases; nucleotides not matched to a gene: 8. The CDR3 has 15 residues. The DNA of the CDR3 is TGTGCCAGCAGTCAAGGCGGGACAGGGCGAGAGACCCAGTACTTC. Translating it yields CASSQGGTGRETQYF.